These 25 T cell receptor beta chains were sequenced from one sample in a study of identical twins. TCRdb reprocessed the 5' RACE reads via MiXCR and lists one record per CDR3 protein. The repertoire holds 1.5 million to 2 million distinct CDR3 sequences, with roughly 35% as singletons. Sequenced material: cord blood. The receptors here all came from a newborn girl in good health.

In its sample, this clonotype was seen a few times. J is TRBJ2-7 and V is TRBV20-1; TRBD2 aligns across 14 bases. V lost 6 bases to trimming and J lost 7 bases; unmatched junction nucleotides: 11. CDR3 size: 15 residues. CDR1 and CDR2 from the germline V gene are DFQATT and SNEGSKA (reference sequence). The CDR3 reads CSARLAGGIYNEQYF. The CDR3 nucleotides read TGCAGTGCAAGACTAGCGGGAGGGATCTACAATGAGCAGTACTTC.

V is TRBV2 and J is TRBJ1-2; TRBD1 is a possible D gene (6 bases). The CDR3 spans 12 residues. Looked up from germline, CDR1 is SNHLY and CDR2 is FYNNEI. V was trimmed by 8 bases and J by 4 bases, leaving 11 bases between them. CDR3 amino acids: CASLGRGYGYTF. The CDR3 DNA reads as TGTGCCAGCCTGGGCAGGGGCTATGGCTACACCTTC.

This clonotype was detected only a few times. This sequence joins TRBV20-1 and TRBJ2-7; no reliable D call. The CDR3 is 12 residues long. Trimming removed 0 bases from V and 2 bases from J, with 5 bases in between. CDR1 DFQATT and CDR2 SNEGSKA come from the germline V gene (reference sequence). The CDR3 DNA is TGCAGTGCTAGAGATGTGGCCTACGAGCAGTACTTC. As protein: CSARDVAYEQYF.

The rearrangement links TRBV20-1 to TRBJ2-1; either TRBD1 or TRBD2 may supply D (5 bases each). Trimming shortened V by 3 bases and J by 8 bases, and 14 bases separated the two germline ends. This CDR3 has 13 residues. Germline V gives CDR1 DFQATT, CDR2 SNEGSKA (reference sequence). The CDR3 here is CSASGALLYEQFF. Here the CDR3 DNA reads TGCAGTGCTAGCGGGGCCCTTTTGTATGAGCAGTTCTTC.

The CDR3 here is CSARDRRLAGYNEQFF. CDR3 in DNA: TGCAGTGCTAGAGATAGAAGACTAGCGGGCTACAATGAGCAGTTCTTC. The chain couples TRBV20-1 to TRBJ2-1; 10 nucleotides align to TRBD2. The CDR3 consists of 16 residues. Germline V gene data show CDR1 as DFQATT and CDR2 as SNEGSKA (reference sequence). V lost 0 bases and J lost 3; bases outside the gene matches: 5.

This clonotype was seen a handful of times. The chain links TRBV6-5 to TRBJ1-2; 7 bases align to TRBD1. The ends lost 7 bases at V and 4 bases at J; junction bases unmatched: 12. This CDR3 is built from 15 residues. Germline V gene sequence: CDR1 MNHEY, CDR2 SVGAGI. The CDR3 DNA sequence: TGTGCCAGCATGTCAGACAGGGCTCGGAGCTATGGCTACACCTTC. Amino acids: CASMSDRARSYGYTF.

The chain combines TRBV11-2 with TRBJ1-1, with 8 bases that match TRBD1. Trimming removed 1 base from V and 1 base from J; junction bases left unmatched: 5. This CDR3 is built from 16 residues. CDR1 is SGHAT, CDR2 FQNNGV, per germline. The CDR3 nucleotides are TGTGCCAGCAGCTTAGTCCTGACAGGGGCGAACACTGAAGCTTTCTTT. This translates into CASSLVLTGANTEAFF.

This clonotype was counted at least ten times. This sequence joins TRBV5-5 and TRBJ2-1, with D tentatively TRBD2 (6 bases). This CDR3 has 14 residues. CDR1 is SGHKS, CDR2 YYEKEE, per germline (reference sequence). Trimming left V 4 bases short and J 4 bases short, with 12 bases between. CDR3 in DNA: TGTGCCAGCAGCCCGGAAGGGACTTACAATGAGCAGTTCTTC. Translating it yields CASSPEGTYNEQFF.

CDR3 DNA sequence: TGTGCCAGCTCAAATGGCAGGATGAACACTGAAGCTTTCTTT. Amino acids: CASSNGRMNTEAFF. The chain is built from TRBV12-3 or TRBV12-4 and TRBJ1-1; D gene ambiguous. The CDR3 is 14 amino acids. V shed 8 bases and J shed 0 bases, with 13 bases lying between them.

The sample holds a few counts of this clonotype. This chain joins TRBV28 and TRBJ2-7, with 10 bases lining up with TRBD2. The CDR3 is 16 amino acids. Trimming cost V 4 bases and J 3 bases; bases outside gene matches: 9. Germline CDR1 MDHEN, CDR2 SYDVKM. The CDR3 here is CASSSRGLAIGYEQYF. The CDR3 DNA sequence: TGTGCCAGCAGTTCCAGGGGACTAGCGATAGGCTACGAGCAGTACTTC.

This chain connects TRBV18 to TRBJ2-7, with D possibly matching TRBD1 (5 bases). The CDR3 covers 12 residues. V lost 6 bases and J 6 bases, leaving 12 bases between the germline ends. The germline V gene encodes CDR1 KGHSH and CDR2 LQKENI. The CDR3 sequence is CASSPRDREQYF. The CDR3 DNA reads as TGTGCCAGCTCCCCCAGGGATCGCGAGCAGTACTTC.

In its sample, this clonotype was seen a few times. The gene calls are TRBV5-6 and TRBJ1-4; no clear D gene. Germline CDR1 SGHDT, CDR2 YYEEEE. The CDR3 sequence is 16 residues long. The V end lost 1 base, the J end lost 0 bases, and 10 bases lay between the germline ends. The CDR3 is CASSLRPTATNEKLFF. The CDR3 coding sequence is TGTGCCAGCAGCTTGAGGCCGACCGCAACTAATGAAAAACTGTTTTTT.

The chain carries TRBV24-1 and TRBJ2-3; maybe TRBD1 (6 bases). Germline V gene sequence: CDR1 KGHDR, CDR2 SFDVKD. The length of the CDR3 is 19 residues. Trimming left V 0 bases short and J 3 bases short, with 21 bases between. CDR3 protein: CATSDLLDLGRGKTDTQYF. The CDR3 nucleotides read TGTGCCACCAGTGATTTGCTCGACTTAGGAAGGGGGAAGACAGATACGCAGTATTTT.

This sequence joins TRBV4-1 and TRBJ2-1; TRBD2 matches 12 bases. The CDR3 totals 18 residues. The V gene end was trimmed by 4 bases and the J gene end by 9 bases; junction bases not matched to a gene: 16. Germline assignment: CDR1 MGHRA and CDR2 YSYEKL. This chain's CDR3 is CASSPQLPTSGRDREQFF. CDR3 sequence (DNA): TGCGCCAGCAGCCCCCAACTTCCGACTAGCGGGAGAGATCGTGAGCAGTTCTTC.

This clonotype has only a few counts. This chain joins TRBV12-3 or TRBV12-4 and TRBJ2-1; TRBD2 agrees at 10 bases. V was pared by 6 bases and J by 6 bases, with 8 bases of the junction left unmatched. CDR3 length: 15 residues. CDR3 nucleotides: TGTGCCAGCAGCCTAGCACTAGCGGGGCCCAATGAGCAGTTCTTC. Amino acid sequence: CASSLALAGPNEQFF.

The V call is TRBV20-1, the J call TRBJ2-1; D possibly uses TRBD1 or TRBD2 (5 bases each). CDR1 is DFQATT, CDR2 SNEGSKA, per germline (reference sequence). Trimming left V 5 bases short and J 7 bases short, with 15 bases between. This CDR3 has 13 amino acids. CDR3 loop: CSAEIGGGNEQFF. The CDR3 DNA sequence: TGCAGTGCTGAAATTGGGGGTGGGAATGAGCAGTTCTTC.

On this clonotype: The junction differs from germline at one of its ends, possibly a read error. The genes are TRBV9 and TRBJ1-4, with TRBD1 as a possible D gene (5 bases). The germline gives CDR1 SGDLS, CDR2 YYNGEE. The CDR3 has 15 amino acids. DNA for the CDR3: TGTGTCAGCAGCTACCGGGACGGAGATAATGAAAAACTGTTTTTT. Its protein product is CVSSYRDGDNEKLFF.

Only a few counts were recorded for this clonotype. The chain recombines TRBV12-3 or TRBV12-4 with TRBJ2-1; 10 nucleotides match TRBD2. Unmatched junction bases numbered 9, after V lost 5 bases and J lost 2 bases. The CDR3 has 17 residues. The CDR3 reads CASSMLPAGGPYNEQFF. The CDR3 DNA is TGTGCCAGCAGTATGCTCCCAGCGGGGGGGCCCTACAATGAGCAGTTCTTC.

This clonotype was seen repeatedly, ten times or more. The chain combines TRBV20-1 with TRBJ1-2; possible D gene TRBD1, 5 bases. The CDR3 consists of 13 residues. Trimming cost V 0 bases and J 4 bases, with 9 bases left between them. Germline loops: CDR1 DFQATT, CDR2 SNEGSKA (reference sequence). The CDR3 region has the DNA TGCAGTGCTAGAGATGGGGGGAGCTATGGCTACACCTTC. Protein: CSARDGGSYGYTF.

The chain links TRBV29-1 to TRBJ1-2; 12 bases are shared with TRBD1. V lost 5 bases and J lost 6; bases outside the gene matches: 13. CDR1 SQVTM and CDR2 ANQGSEA come from the germline V gene. The CDR3 spans 16 residues. CDR3 nucleotides: TGCAGCGTTTCCCGGGACAGGGGGCGGAAAGAGGATGGCTACACCTTC. Translated, it gives CSVSRDRGRKEDGYTF.

This rearrangement joins TRBV4-1 to TRBJ2-1; D gene unclear. The V and J ends lost 3 bases and 5 bases respectively, with 11 bases between them. Germline V gene lookup returns CDR1 MGHRA and CDR2 YSYEKL. The CDR3 length is 14 residues. In nucleotides, the CDR3 is TGCGCCAGCAGCCAGGAAGCTAAGGACAATGAGCAGTTCTTC. Protein product: CASSQEAKDNEQFF.

A few counts support this clonotype. V usage is TRBV27 and J usage is TRBJ2-2; the D is unclear. CDR3 size: 14 residues. Germline V gene sequence: CDR1 MNHEY, CDR2 SMNVEV (reference sequence). The V end was cut by 7 bases, the J end by 4 bases, with 13 bases between. The CDR3 loop reads CASKESGLTGELFF. The CDR3 DNA follows: TGTGCCAGCAAGGAATCGGGTCTCACCGGGGAGCTGTTTTTT.

This chain connects TRBV7-2 to TRBJ1-2, with 7 bases fitting TRBD1. CDR3 length: 13 amino acids. CDR1 SGHTA and CDR2 FQGNSA come from the germline V gene. V was clipped by 8 bases and J by 1 base; unmatched bases: 4. The CDR3 DNA sequence: TGTGCCAGCTTGGACAGGCTTAACTATGGCTACACCTTC. Translation: CASLDRLNYGYTF.

The chain links TRBV20-1 to TRBJ1-2; D uncertain. Per the germline V gene, CDR1 is DFQATT and CDR2 is SNEGSKA (reference sequence). The length of the CDR3 is 10 residues. The V end was cut by 5 bases, the J end by 8 bases, with 9 bases between. CDR3 residues: CSAWTRGYTF. The CDR3 region has the DNA TGCAGTGCTTGGACCAGGGGCTACACCTTC.

This chain uses TRBV20-1 with TRBJ1-2; tentative D call: TRBD1 (6 bases). The CDR3 sequence is 12 residues long. Deletions cut 5 bases from V and 1 base from J, with 8 bases between. CDR1 DFQATT and CDR2 SNEGSKA come from the germline V gene (reference sequence). The CDR3 here is CSAQGINYGYTF. In DNA, the CDR3 is TGCAGTGCTCAGGGGATTAACTATGGCTACACCTTC.